The 30 T cell receptor beta chains below come from one sample, sequenced in a study of cytomegalovirus exposure and HLA in healthy donors. Profiled with immunoSEQ multiplex PCR; TCRdb holds only in-frame clones, not every one. The sample has about 270,000 clones, 70% to 90% seen once. Sequenced material: PBMCs. These receptors were collected from a woman between 18 and 29 years old in good health and CMV-seronegative.

The chain has TRBV30 and TRBJ1-5; 10 positions match TRBD1. The germline CDR1 and CDR2 sequences are GTSNPN and SVGIG (reference sequence). The CDR3 sequence is 13 residues long. V lost 5 bases, J lost 7 bases, and 5 bases stayed unmatched. CDR3 bases: TGTGCCTGGGCCGGGACAGGGGACCAGCCCCAGCATTTT. This gives the protein CAWAGTGDQPQHF.

The chain couples TRBV27 to TRBJ1-5; 7 bases line up with TRBD1. Germline CDR1 reads MNHEY; CDR2 reads SMNVEV (reference sequence). The ends lost 2 bases at V and 10 bases at J; junction bases unmatched: 5. The CDR3 loop spans 13 amino acids. CDR3 DNA sequence: TGTGCCAGCAGTTTAGGAGGGGGCAGACCCCAGCATTTT. Its translation is CASSLGGGRPQHF.

This chain joins TRBV29-1 and TRBJ1-2, with 11 bases matching TRBD1. The CDR3 is 15 amino acids. J lost 8 bases, V lost 0 bases, and 8 bases had no gene match. Germline V lookup: CDR1 SQVTM, CDR2 ANQGSEA. The CDR3, as DNA: TGCAGCGTTGAAGATATGGACAGGGGGCAAGGAGGCTACACCTTC. Its translation is CSVEDMDRGQGGYTF. Looking up the rest from reference TRBV29-1 and TRBJ1-2 gives the full variable domain: SAVISQKPSRDICQRGTSLTIQCQVDSQVTMMFWYRQQPGQSLTLIATANQGSEATYESGFVIDKFPISRPNLTFSTLTVSNMSPEDSSIYLCSVEDMDRGQGGYTFGSGTRLTVV.

This sequence joins TRBV9 and TRBJ2-7, with D hard to call. The CDR3 has 14 residues. In germline, CDR1 is SGDLS, CDR2 YYNGEE. The V end lost 4 bases, the J end lost 3 bases, and 14 bases lay between the germline ends. CDR3 DNA: TGTGCCAGCAGCCCCTCTGAAACTTTCTACGAGCAGTACTTC. Translating gives CASSPSETFYEQYF.

The chain joins TRBV11-3 to TRBJ2-7; possible D gene TRBD1, 5 bases. CDR3 length equals 14 residues. CDR1 and CDR2 from the germline V gene are SGHNT and YENEEA. Trimming removed 4 bases from V and 0 bases from J, with 10 bases in between. The CDR3 region is CASSYRQPSYEQYF. The CDR3 region has the DNA TGTGCCAGCAGCTACCGACAGCCCTCCTACGAGCAGTACTTC. Complete variable domain (other parts from reference TRBV11-3 and TRBJ2-7): EAGVVQSPRYKIIEKKQPVAFWCNPISGHNTLYWYLQNLGQGPELLIRYENEEAVDDSQLPKDRFSAERLKGVDSTLKIQPAELGDSAVYLCASSYRQPSYEQYFGPGTRLTVT.

This clone appeared a few times. The chain's CDR3 is CASSQVGHGNLYGYTF. The DNA of the CDR3 is TGCGCCAGCAGCCAAGTGGGACACGGAAACCTCTATGGCTACACCTTC. The V gene is TRBV4-3, the J gene TRBJ1-2, with TRBD1 as a possible D gene (6 bases). Germline-derived CDR1 and CDR2 are LGHNA and YSLEER. V lost 1 base, J lost 4 bases, and 16 bases lay in between. This CDR3 contains 16 residues.

V is TRBV29-1 and J is TRBJ1-1; 7 bases are shared with TRBD1. The CDR3 is 14 residues long. The germline gives CDR1 SQVTM, CDR2 ANQGSEA. The V gene end was trimmed by 2 bases and the J gene end by 11 bases; junction bases not matched to a gene: 14. The CDR3, as DNA: TGCAGCGTTGAAAGTCGTGGGACAGCTAGGGAGGCTTTCTTT. It encodes CSVESRGTAREAFF.

The V gene is TRBV6-5, the J gene TRBJ2-3; 7 positions match TRBD2. Germline trimming cut 9 bases from V and 1 base from J; bases unmatched to any gene: 4. The germline V gene encodes CDR1 MNHEY and CDR2 SVGAGI. There are 13 residues in the CDR3. This CDR3 is CASSGPGTDTQYF. Here the CDR3 DNA reads TGTGCCAGTAGCGGGCCGGGCACAGATACGCAGTATTTT.

The gene calls are TRBV5-1 and TRBJ2-1; tentatively, D is TRBD2 (5 bases). Trimming removed 1 base from V and 6 bases from J, with 14 bases in between. From germline, CDR1 is SGHRS and CDR2 YFSETQ. CDR3 size: 15 residues. CDR3 bases: TGCGCCAGCAGCTTGCAAGGTTTGGACTCCAATGAGCAGTTCTTC. This encodes CASSLQGLDSNEQFF. Using reference TRBV5-1 and TRBJ2-1 for the parts outside the CDR3, the full variable domain is KAGVTQTPRYLIKTRGQQVTLSCSPISGHRSVSWYQQTPGQGLQFLFEYFSETQRNKGNFPGRFSGRQFSNSRSEMNVSTLELGDSALYLCASSLQGLDSNEQFFGPGTRLTVL.

The rearrangement links TRBV29-1 to TRBJ2-6; weak D call: TRBD1 (6 bases). CDR1 is SQVTM and CDR2 is ANQGSEA in the germline V gene. The CDR3 extends over 15 amino acids. The V end lost 4 bases, the J end lost 0 bases, and 10 bases lay between the germline ends. The CDR3 region is CSVGDKNSGANVLTF. The DNA of the CDR3 is TGCAGCGTTGGGGACAAAAACTCTGGGGCCAACGTCCTGACTTTC.

This clone turned up a few times. The CDR3 spells CASSTLGTKNTEAFF. The CDR3 region has the DNA TGTGCCAGCAGCACCCTCGGGACAAAAAACACTGAAGCTTTCTTT. The chain carries TRBV5-8 and TRBJ1-1, with D tentatively TRBD1 (6 bases). The CDR3 length is 15 residues. Trimming took off 4 bases at V and 2 bases at J, with 15 bases between the two ends. CDR1 and CDR2 from the germline V gene are SGHTS and YDEGEE.

The rearrangement links TRBV5-1 to TRBJ2-3; 9 bases are shared with TRBD2. The CDR3 length is 15 residues. The junction had 4 bases not matched to a gene; V was cut back by 3 bases and J by 2 bases. Germline CDR1 reads SGHRS; CDR2 reads YFSETQ. CDR3 region: CASSSGLAFTDTQYF. The CDR3 coding sequence is TGCGCCAGCAGCTCGGGACTAGCTTTCACAGATACGCAGTATTTT.

The CDR3 DNA reads as TGCGCCAGCAGCTTATCCGGGACTAGCGGCCTTAATGAGCAGTTCTTC. Its protein is CASSLSGTSGLNEQFF. This chain uses TRBV5-1 with TRBJ2-1; 11 bases fit TRBD2. The CDR3 consists of 16 residues. Per the germline V gene, CDR1 is SGHRS and CDR2 is YFSETQ. J gave up 7 bases and V 2 bases, and 8 bases lay outside the gene matches. Full variable domain (missing parts from reference TRBV5-1 and TRBJ2-1): KAGVTQTPRYLIKTRGQQVTLSCSPISGHRSVSWYQQTPGQGLQFLFEYFSETQRNKGNFPGRFSGRQFSNSRSEMNVSTLELGDSALYLCASSLSGTSGLNEQFFGPGTRLTVL.

CDR3 DNA: TGCGCCAGCAGCGAACAGAGTAACTATGGCTACACCTTC. Its protein is CASSEQSNYGYTF. This chain links TRBV5-1 with TRBJ1-2; D remains ambiguous. The CDR3 length is 13 residues. The ends were cut back, 4 bases at V and 1 base at J, with 8 bases in the middle. Germline V lookup: CDR1 SGHRS, CDR2 YFSETQ.

V usage is TRBV5-1 and J usage is TRBJ2-7, with 10 bases matching TRBD1. Germline loops: CDR1 SGHRS, CDR2 YFSETQ. This CDR3 is built from 14 residues. V shed 4 bases, J shed 3 bases, and the junction held 4 bases outside the gene matches. For the CDR3, the DNA is TGCGCCAGCAGCAGGGACAGGGGAGGCTACGAGCAGTACTTC. It translates to CASSRDRGGYEQYF.

V usage is TRBV19 and J usage is TRBJ1-6; 7 nucleotides agree with TRBD1. Germline-derived CDR1 and CDR2 are LNHDA and SQIVND (reference sequence). V shed 8 bases and J 3 bases; nucleotides not matched to a gene: 16. This CDR3 contains 18 residues. CDR3: CASQRESSGTVYNSPLHF. The CDR3 coding sequence is TGTGCCAGTCAGAGGGAAAGTTCCGGGACAGTCTATAATTCACCCCTCCACTTT.

This sequence joins TRBV29-1 and TRBJ1-4; D perhaps matches TRBD1 (5 bases). Trimming left V 5 bases short and J 3 bases short, with 10 bases between. The CDR3 consists of 13 residues. From germline, CDR1 is SQVTM and CDR2 ANQGSEA. CDR3 coding DNA: TGCAGCGTTCAAGGGGAGGCTAATGAAAAACTGTTTTTT. Residues: CSVQGEANEKLFF.

J is TRBJ2-7 and V is TRBV5-4; TRBD2 might be the D (6 bases). Trimming stripped 4 bases from V and 6 bases from J, with 14 bases between. This CDR3 comprises 13 residues. Per germline, CDR1 SGHNT and CDR2 YYREEE (reference sequence). CDR3 in amino acids: CASSTASEREQYF. The DNA of the CDR3 is TGTGCCAGCAGCACCGCTAGCGAGCGCGAGCAGTACTTC.

The chain carries TRBV30 and TRBJ2-3; 8 nucleotides match TRBD1. J gave up 0 bases and V 7 bases, and 3 bases lay outside the gene matches. The V gene's germline CDR1 is GTSNPN and CDR2 SVGIG (reference sequence). CDR3 size: 13 residues. CDR3 DNA: TGTGCCTCGACAGGGGCCAGCACAGATACGCAGTATTTT. Its translation: CASTGASTDTQYF.

The chain is built from TRBV30 and TRBJ1-4; 11 bases line up with TRBD1. In germline, CDR1 is GTSNPN, CDR2 SVGIG (reference sequence). The CDR3 length is 13 residues. V was clipped by 4 bases and J by 7 bases; unmatched bases: 2. The CDR3 sequence: CAWKDRGPEKLFF. In DNA form, the CDR3 reads TGTGCCTGGAAGGACAGGGGGCCTGAAAAACTGTTTTTT.

This chain connects TRBV23-1 to TRBJ1-6, with D tentatively TRBD1 (6 bases). TRBV23-1 is sorted into the ORF group, with uncertain function. Trimming took off 4 bases at V and 5 bases at J, with 15 bases between the two ends. This CDR3 is built from 16 residues. This CDR3 is CASSPIRTVDNSPLHF. CDR3 in DNA: TGCGCCAGCAGTCCGATACGGACAGTTGATAATTCACCCCTCCACTTT.

The chain carries TRBV6-5 and TRBJ1-5, with D hard to call. The CDR3 totals 12 residues. Germline lookup yields CDR1 MNHEY and CDR2 SVGAGI. V was shortened by 8 bases and J by 1 base, with 6 bases between the two germline ends. CDR3 in amino acids: CASGGSNQPQHF. For the CDR3, the DNA is TGTGCCAGCGGCGGAAGCAATCAGCCCCAGCATTTT.

This sequence joins TRBV25-1 and TRBJ2-1, with D uncertain. Germline V gives CDR1 MGHDK, CDR2 SYGVNS. The V and J ends lost 0 bases and 15 bases respectively, with 12 bases between them. The CDR3 totals 12 residues. CDR3 sequence (DNA): TGTGCCAGCAGTGAATACCCCGGTCCGCCGTTCTTC. Translating it yields CASSEYPGPPFF.

This sequence joins TRBV28 and TRBJ1-2; TRBD1 agrees at 9 bases. Germline V gives CDR1 MDHEN, CDR2 SYDVKM. The CDR3 is made up of 14 amino acids. Trimming cost V 3 bases and J 4 bases; bases outside gene matches: 3. The CDR3 region is CASSFGDRVYGYTF. The CDR3 nucleotides are TGTGCCAGCAGTTTTGGGGACAGGGTCTATGGCTACACCTTC.

This clone was seen only a few times. V is TRBV19 and J is TRBJ2-7, with 11 bases fitting TRBD2. CDR1 is LNHDA and CDR2 is SQIVND in the germline V gene (reference sequence). J was trimmed by 7 bases and V by 6 bases; bases with no gene match: 8. The CDR3 covers 14 residues. This CDR3 reads CASSRLAGTQEQYF. DNA for the CDR3: TGTGCCAGTAGCCGACTAGCGGGAACTCAAGAGCAGTACTTC.

The CDR3 is CASSVASGRYEQYF. CDR3 in DNA: TGTGCCAGCAGTGTTGCTAGCGGTCGCTACGAGCAGTACTTC. The chain joins TRBV25-1 to TRBJ2-7; TRBD2 matches at 7 bases. V was pared by 4 bases and J by 3 bases, with 6 bases of the junction left unmatched. The V gene's germline CDR1 is MGHDK and CDR2 SYGVNS. This CDR3 comprises 14 residues.

This chain links TRBV5-6 with TRBJ2-7; 9 bases are shared with TRBD1. Trimming removed 4 bases from V and 3 bases from J; junction bases left unmatched: 8. The CDR3 extends over 15 amino acids. CDR1 SGHDT and CDR2 YYEEEE come from the germline V gene. The CDR3 DNA reads TGTGCCAGCAGCCCAAGGCTGGGACAGGGCTACGAGCAGTACTTC. Its translation: CASSPRLGQGYEQYF.

This rearrangement joins TRBV19 to TRBJ2-7, with 8 bases matching TRBD2. CDR3 length: 14 amino acids. Germline trimming cut 11 bases from V and 6 bases from J; bases unmatched to any gene: 15. Germline V gives CDR1 LNHDA, CDR2 SQIVND (reference sequence). For the CDR3, the DNA is TGTGCCCCCCGGGGGGGGGAGAGGCTATGCGAGCAGTACTTC. Its protein product is CAPRGGERLCEQYF.

This clone was recorded only once. This sequence joins TRBV7-9 and TRBJ1-4, with TRBD1 matching over 7 bases. Germline V gene lookup returns CDR1 SEHNR and CDR2 FQNEAQ (reference sequence). This CDR3 has 16 residues. V lost 1 base to trimming and J lost 6 bases; unmatched junction nucleotides: 8. The CDR3 sequence: CASSLGDRRGYEKLFF. Written as DNA, the CDR3 is TGTGCCAGCAGCTTAGGGGACAGAAGAGGTTATGAAAAACTGTTTTTT.

The chain recombines TRBV10-1 with TRBJ2-4; D is perhaps TRBD1 (5 bases). This CDR3 region has 16 residues. Trimming removed 3 bases from V and 3 bases from J, with 15 bases in between. The germline V gene has CDR1 WNHNN and CDR2 SYGVQD (reference sequence). The CDR3 region has the DNA TGCGCCAGCAGTGAAGACAGCAGGCCGGGCAAAAACATTCAGTACTTC. The encoded protein is CASSEDSRPGKNIQYF.